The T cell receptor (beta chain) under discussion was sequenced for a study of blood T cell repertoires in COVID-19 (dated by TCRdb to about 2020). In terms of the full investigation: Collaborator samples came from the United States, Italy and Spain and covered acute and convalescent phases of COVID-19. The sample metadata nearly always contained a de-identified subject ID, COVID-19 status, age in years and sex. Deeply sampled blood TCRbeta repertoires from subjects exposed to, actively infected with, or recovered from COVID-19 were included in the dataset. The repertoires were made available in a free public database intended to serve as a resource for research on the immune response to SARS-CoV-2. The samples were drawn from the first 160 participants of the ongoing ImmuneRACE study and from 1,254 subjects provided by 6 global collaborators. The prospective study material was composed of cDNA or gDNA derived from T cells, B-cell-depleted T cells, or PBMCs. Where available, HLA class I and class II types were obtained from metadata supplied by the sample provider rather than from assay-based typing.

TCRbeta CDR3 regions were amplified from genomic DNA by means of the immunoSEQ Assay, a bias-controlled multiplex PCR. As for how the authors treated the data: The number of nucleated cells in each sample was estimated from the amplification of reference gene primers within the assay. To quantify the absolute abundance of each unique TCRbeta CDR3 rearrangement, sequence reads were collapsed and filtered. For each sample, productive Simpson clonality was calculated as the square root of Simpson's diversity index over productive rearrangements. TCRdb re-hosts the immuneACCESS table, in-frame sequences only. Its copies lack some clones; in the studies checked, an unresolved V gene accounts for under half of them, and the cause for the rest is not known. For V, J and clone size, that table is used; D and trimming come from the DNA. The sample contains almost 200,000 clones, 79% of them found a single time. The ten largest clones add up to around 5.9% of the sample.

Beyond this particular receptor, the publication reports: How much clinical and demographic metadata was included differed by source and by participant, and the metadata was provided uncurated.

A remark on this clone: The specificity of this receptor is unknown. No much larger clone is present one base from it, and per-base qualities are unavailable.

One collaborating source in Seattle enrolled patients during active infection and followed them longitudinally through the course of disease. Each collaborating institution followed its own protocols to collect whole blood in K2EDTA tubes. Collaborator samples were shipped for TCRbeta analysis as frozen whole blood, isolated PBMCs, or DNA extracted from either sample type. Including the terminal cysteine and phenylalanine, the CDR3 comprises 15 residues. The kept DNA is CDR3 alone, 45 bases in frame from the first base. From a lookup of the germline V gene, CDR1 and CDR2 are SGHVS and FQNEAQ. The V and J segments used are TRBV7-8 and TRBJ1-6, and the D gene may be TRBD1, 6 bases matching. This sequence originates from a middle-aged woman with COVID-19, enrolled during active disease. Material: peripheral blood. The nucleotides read TGTGCTGGCGGGGGGCTCCTCTCCTATAATTCACCCCTCCACTTT. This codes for CAGGGLLSYNSPLHF.